These 27 T cell receptor beta chains share one sample of origin, sequenced in a study of identical twins. TCRdb reprocessed the 5' RACE reads via MiXCR and lists one record per CDR3 protein. The data show hundreds of thousands of distinct CDR3 sequences, roughly 18% seen once. This same sample was also part of a study on T cells expressing NK-cell markers.

The sequencing sample was made of PBMCs. These receptors all stem from a woman aged 18-29 years in good health.

The gene calls are TRBV5-1 and TRBJ2-7; the match to TRBD2 covers 11 bases. J lost 6 bases, V lost 0 bases, and 2 bases had no gene match. The CDR3 is 14 residues long. Looked up from germline, CDR1 is SGHRS and CDR2 is YFSETQ. This CDR3 is CASSLGGLAGEQYF. The CDR3 nucleotides are TGCGCCAGCAGCTTGGGAGGACTAGCGGGCGAGCAGTACTTC.

The chain employs TRBV5-4 and TRBJ1-1; D gene unclear. Between the trimmed V and J ends, which lost 0 bases and 3 bases, there was a span of 12 bases. Germline V gene sequence: CDR1 SGHNT, CDR2 YYREEE (reference sequence). The CDR3 spans 15 residues. As DNA, the CDR3 is TGTGCCAGCAGCTTGGATTCGGGGTGGGACACTGAAGCTTTCTTT. Protein product: CASSLDSGWDTEAFF.

The chain has TRBV6-2 or TRBV6-3 and TRBJ2-1, with no clear D. The CDR3 extends over 12 amino acids. Germline-derived CDR1 and CDR2 are MNHEY and SVGEGT. Trimming removed 7 bases from V and 5 bases from J, with 9 bases in between. CDR3 protein: CASIGPDNEQFF. CDR3 sequence (DNA): TGTGCCAGCATAGGACCTGACAATGAGCAGTTCTTC.

This clonotype was counted many times. The chain couples TRBV6-1 to TRBJ1-6; 9 bases align to TRBD1. From germline, CDR1 is MNHNS and CDR2 SASEGT. J gave up 4 bases and V 8 bases, and 6 bases lay outside the gene matches. The CDR3 consists of 15 residues. The CDR3 loop reads CASSPDRGYNSPLHF. The CDR3 coding sequence is TGTGCCAGCTCGCCGGACAGGGGTTATAATTCACCCCTCCACTTT.

The V and J genes are TRBV7-2 and TRBJ1-1, with a weak D call TRBD1 (5 bases). Germline-derived CDR1 and CDR2 are SGHTA and FQGNSA. The CDR3 totals 14 residues. Trimming took 1 base from V and 3 from J, leaving 9 bases between them. CDR3 in DNA: TGTGCCAGCAGCTTAGGACAGACCTACACTGAAGCTTTCTTT. Its protein product is CASSLGQTYTEAFF.

The chain combines TRBV3-1 with TRBJ2-1, with 7 nucleotides matching TRBD1. V was pared by 2 bases and J by 11 bases, with 6 bases of the junction left unmatched. The germline CDR1 and CDR2 sequences are LGHDT and YNNKEL (reference sequence). The CDR3 is made up of 13 amino acids. CDR3 sequence reads: CASSQPQGVKQFF. CDR3 bases: TGTGCCAGCAGCCAACCTCAGGGGGTTAAGCAGTTCTTC.

The rearrangement joins TRBV10-1 to TRBJ2-2; 10 positions match TRBD2. CDR3 length: 14 amino acids. The V gene end was trimmed by 6 bases and the J gene end by 3 bases; junction bases not matched to a gene: 1. The V gene's germline CDR1 is WNHNN and CDR2 SYGVQD (reference sequence). The CDR3: CASRSGGDTGELFF. The CDR3 DNA follows: TGCGCCAGCAGAAGCGGGGGGGACACCGGGGAGCTGTTTTTT.

A few counts support this clonotype. The chain carries TRBV20-1 and TRBJ1-6; no definite D call. Trimming removed 2 bases from V and 9 bases from J, with 14 bases in between. This CDR3 spans 14 amino acids. CDR1 and CDR2 (germline): DFQATT, SNEGSKA (reference sequence). CDR3 coding DNA: TGCAGTGCTAGAACTTCTCAACGGGGTTCACCCCTCCACTTT. Translation gives CSARTSQRGSPLHF.

The V gene is TRBV11-2, the J gene TRBJ2-5; 8 nucleotides match TRBD2. Germline V gives CDR1 SGHAT, CDR2 FQNNGV. The CDR3 runs to 16 residues. The V segment lost 5 bases and the J segment 6 bases; nucleotides outside the gene matches: 14. In DNA, the CDR3 is TGTGCCAGCAGCCGTCCCGGGACTAGAGGTCCGAAGACCCAGTACTTC. It yields the protein CASSRPGTRGPKTQYF.

This clonotype was seen at least ten times. One junction end does not reproduce the germline sequence, and a read error may be involved. The chain is built from TRBV5-1 and TRBJ2-5, with unresolved D. This CDR3 is built from 13 residues. CDR1 and CDR2 from the germline V gene are SGHRS and YFSETQ. CDR3 sequence reads: CASSLLAEETQYF. The CDR3 DNA reads TGTGCCAGCAGTTTACTCGCAGAAGAGACCCAGTACTTC.

CDR3: CASSHGSYEQYF. The DNA for the CDR3 is TGTGCCAGCAGCCACGGGAGCTACGAGCAGTACTTC. This chain uses TRBV7-9 with TRBJ2-7; perhaps TRBD2 as D (6 bases). Germline-derived CDR1 and CDR2 are SEHNR and FQNEAQ (reference sequence). V lost 5 bases to trimming and J lost 3 bases, with 8 bases between them. The CDR3 has 12 amino acids.

This clonotype was recorded only once. The chain recombines TRBV29-1 with TRBJ2-1, with TRBD1 identical over 7 bases. Looked up from germline, CDR1 is SQVTM and CDR2 is ANQGSEA. The CDR3 consists of 13 residues. Trimming removed 7 bases from V and 4 bases from J; junction bases left unmatched: 7. The CDR3 loop reads CSARDSGYNEQFF. CDR3 nucleotides: TGCAGCGCTCGGGACAGCGGTTACAATGAGCAGTTCTTC.

This clonotype was counted only a few times. The chain combines TRBV9 with TRBJ1-2, with unresolved D. The CDR3 is made up of 11 amino acids. The germline V gene encodes CDR1 SGDLS and CDR2 YYNGEE. Between the trimmed V and J ends, which lost 0 bases and 6 bases, there was a span of 3 bases. DNA of the CDR3: TGTGCCAGCAGCGTAGTGAATGGCTACACCTTC. This translates into CASSVVNGYTF.

The V and J genes are TRBV27 and TRBJ1-1; D is ambiguous. Germline CDR1 MNHEY, CDR2 SMNVEV (reference sequence). The CDR3 totals 15 residues. With 5 bases removed from V and 0 bases from J, the gap between germline ends came to 13 bases. CDR3 bases: TGTGCCAGCAGTCCTCGGGTAGGGTTGAACACTGAAGCTTTCTTT. It codes for CASSPRVGLNTEAFF.

The J gene is TRBJ2-2, the V gene TRBV18; 8 bases are shared with TRBD2. Germline V gene sequence: CDR1 KGHSH, CDR2 LQKENI. With V trimmed by 3 bases and J by 4 bases, 4 bases remained unmatched. The CDR3 is 15 residues long. The CDR3 sequence is CASSPGSGITGELFF. CDR3 nucleotides: TGTGCCAGCTCACCGGGTAGCGGGATCACCGGGGAGCTGTTTTTT.

This clonotype was seen only a few times. The chain combines TRBV20-1 with TRBJ2-2; no firm D call. V shed 4 bases and J shed 1 base, with 13 bases lying between them. CDR1 is DFQATT and CDR2 is SNEGSKA in the germline V gene (reference sequence). CDR3 length: 15 residues. The CDR3 DNA is TGCAGTGCTACACACCGACTCCGGAACACCGGGGAGCTGTTTTTT. Translated: CSATHRLRNTGELFF.

A few counts support this clonotype. The chain links TRBV27 to TRBJ1-5, with D possibly TRBD1 on 5 matching bases. This CDR3 is 15 amino acids long. Germline assignment: CDR1 MNHEY and CDR2 SMNVEV (reference sequence). V dropped 3 bases and J dropped 4 bases, with 13 bases sitting between them. CDR3 amino acids: CASSFLPPGNQPQHF. For the CDR3, the DNA is TGTGCCAGCAGTTTCTTACCCCCAGGGAATCAGCCCCAGCATTTT.

This clonotype appeared many times. The V call is TRBV12-3 or TRBV12-4, the J call TRBJ2-1; D gene unclear. This CDR3 has 10 amino acids. The V and J ends lost 6 bases and 10 bases respectively, with 7 bases between them. The CDR3 nucleotides are TGTGCCAGCAGGTCAAGAGAGCAGTTCTTC. Residues: CASRSREQFF.

The V call is TRBV7-6, the J call TRBJ2-1; tentatively, D is TRBD2 (7 bases). V lost 5 bases and J 6 bases, leaving 11 bases between the germline ends. This CDR3 spans 13 amino acids. The V gene's germline CDR1 is SGHVS and CDR2 FNYEAQ. Here the CDR3 DNA reads TGTGCCAGCAGCCGGGGGGCGGGCAATGAGCAGTTCTTC. Amino acids: CASSRGAGNEQFF.

In its sample, this clonotype was seen many times. The rearrangement joins TRBV12-3 or TRBV12-4 to TRBJ2-2; TRBD1 matches at 8 bases. This CDR3 has 15 amino acids. Losses at the gene ends were 7 bases for V and 7 bases for J; bases not matched to a gene: 11. The CDR3 loop reads CASTQTGEWYGELFF. CDR3 bases: TGTGCCAGCACTCAGACAGGGGAATGGTACGGGGAGCTGTTTTTT.

This clonotype occurred many times. This chain connects TRBV6-1 to TRBJ1-3, with TRBD1 identical over 8 bases. The CDR3 is made up of 13 amino acids. Germline V lookup: CDR1 MNHNS, CDR2 SASEGT. Trimming cost V 7 bases and J 4 bases; bases outside gene matches: 3. For the CDR3, the DNA is TGTGCCAGCAAGAGGACAGGGGGAAACACCATATATTTT. Its translation is CASKRTGGNTIYF.

This clonotype has just a few counts. This chain joins TRBV9 and TRBJ2-7; D assignment may be TRBD1 or TRBD2 (6 bases each). The CDR3 sequence is 14 residues long. Germline assignment: CDR1 SGDLS and CDR2 YYNGEE. V dropped 0 bases and J dropped 7 bases, with 14 bases sitting between them. CDR3 sequence reads: CASSVGSGAGEQYF. The CDR3 coding sequence is TGTGCCAGCAGCGTAGGCTCGGGGGCGGGGGAGCAGTACTTC. The whole variable domain, filled in from reference TRBV9 and TRBJ2-7, reads DSGVTQTPKHLITATGQRVTLRCSPRSGDLSVYWYQQSLDQGLQFLIQYYNGEERAKGNILERFSAQQFPDLHSELNLSSLELGDSALYFCASSVGSGAGEQYFGPGTRLTVT.

The chain couples TRBV6-5 to TRBJ1-6; the D is unclear. The V end was cut by 2 bases, the J end by 8 bases, with 10 bases between. From germline, CDR1 is MNHEY and CDR2 SVGAGI. This CDR3 contains 14 residues. The CDR3: CASSYRGNYSPLHF. The CDR3 DNA is TGTGCCAGCAGTTACCGAGGGAACTATTCACCCCTCCACTTT.

This clonotype was picked up a small number of times. The chain uses TRBV7-2 and TRBJ2-7; no firm D call. The V gene lost 5 bases and the J gene lost 2 bases, with 22 bases spanning the gap. Germline V gene data show CDR1 as SGHTA and CDR2 as FQGNSA. This CDR3 contains 17 residues. The CDR3 spells CASSQTSYGVAAYEQYF. The CDR3 region has the DNA TGTGCCAGCAGCCAAACTTCCTATGGGGTCGCGGCCTACGAGCAGTACTTC.

The gene calls are TRBV12-3 or TRBV12-4 and TRBJ2-3; no firm D call. V was pared by 6 bases and J by 4 bases, with 14 bases between. There are 14 residues in the CDR3. The CDR3 region is CASSLWTWSDTQYF. Here the CDR3 DNA reads TGTGCCAGCAGCCTTTGGACCTGGTCAGATACGCAGTATTTT.

The rearrangement links TRBV29-1 to TRBJ2-3; 12 bases match TRBD1. Looked up from germline, CDR1 is SQVTM and CDR2 is ANQGSEA. This CDR3 region has 14 residues. Losses at the gene ends were 4 bases for V and 4 bases for J; bases not matched to a gene: 3. In DNA, the CDR3 is TGCAGCGTTGGGGGACAGGGGGCCCCAGATACGCAGTATTTT. Translated, it gives CSVGGQGAPDTQYF.

This clonotype has only a few counts. The genes are TRBV15 and TRBJ1-1, with a weak D call TRBD1 (5 bases). Germline V CDR1 and CDR2: LNHNV, YYDKDF (reference sequence). V was shortened by 5 bases and J by 8 bases, with 12 bases between the two germline ends. This CDR3 has 12 amino acids. DNA of the CDR3: TGTGCCACCAGCGAGAGGACATCAGAAGCTTTCTTT. It yields the protein CATSERTSEAFF.